These 23 T cell receptor beta chains share one sample of origin, sequenced in a study of T cells after yellow fever vaccination. One entry per CDR3 protein results from TCRdb running MiXCR on the 5' RACE reads. The data show a few hundred thousand distinct CDR3 sequences, around 9.3% seen once. The sequencing used CD4+ T cells sorted from PBMCs, collected 5 days after the yellow fever booster vaccination. The receptors shown here come from a man aged 18 to 29 who received the YFV17D yellow fever vaccine.

This clonotype was counted many times. The CDR3 loop is CASSPLSAGSYNEQFF. The CDR3 nucleotides are TGCGCCAGCAGCCCCCTAAGCGCCGGCTCCTACAATGAGCAGTTCTTC. V and J are TRBV5-1 and TRBJ2-1; D not certain. This CDR3 is 16 amino acids long. Germline-derived CDR1 and CDR2 are SGHRS and YFSETQ. The germline V and J ends were trimmed by 4 bases and 0 bases, with 14 bases remaining between them.

This clonotype showed up many times. J is TRBJ1-1 and V is TRBV5-1; D gene ambiguous. The CDR3 sequence is 12 residues long. Trimming shortened V by 4 bases and J by 7 bases, and 11 bases separated the two germline ends. Germline V CDR1 and CDR2: SGHRS, YFSETQ. For the CDR3, the DNA is TGCGCCAGCAGCCCGAGCGGTGTTGAAGCTTTCTTT. It translates to CASSPSGVEAFF.

The rearrangement joins TRBV5-1 to TRBJ1-1; 10 bases map to TRBD1. This CDR3 has 14 amino acids. J was trimmed by 10 bases and V by 4 bases; bases with no gene match: 10. Germline lookup yields CDR1 SGHRS and CDR2 YFSETQ. CDR3 nucleotides: TGCGCCAGCAGCCCCGGACAGGGGGGAGTCTCAGCTTTCTTT. Translation gives CASSPGQGGVSAFF.

The rearrangement links TRBV5-4 to TRBJ1-2; D is unresolved. Trimming cost V 4 bases and J 6 bases, with 13 bases left between them. The CDR3 is made up of 13 amino acids. Germline values: CDR1 SGHNT, CDR2 YYREEE (reference sequence). CDR3 sequence reads: CASSPEWSDGYTF. DNA of the CDR3: TGTGCCAGCAGCCCGGAGTGGTCGGATGGCTACACCTTC.

This clonotype was detected a few times. The CDR3 reads CASSEPAGREETQYF. The CDR3 bases are TGTGCCAGCAGTGAGCCAGCGGGGAGGGAAGAGACCCAGTACTTC. The rearrangement uses TRBV25-1 and TRBJ2-5; 7 nucleotides line up with TRBD2. The CDR3 has 15 amino acids. CDR1 is MGHDK and CDR2 is SYGVNS in the germline V gene. The junction had 7 bases not matched to a gene; V was cut back by 3 bases and J by 3 bases.

The rearrangement uses TRBV7-2 and TRBJ1-2; maybe TRBD1 (5 bases). The CDR3 spans 17 residues. Germline V gives CDR1 SGHTA, CDR2 FQGNSA. Trimming shortened V by 7 bases and J by 4 bases, and 25 bases separated the two germline ends. CDR3 sequence: CASNFGGPRDDGYGYTF. The CDR3 nucleotides read TGTGCCAGCAACTTTGGGGGACCCAGAGACGACGGCTATGGCTACACCTTC.

This clonotype was seen ten or more times. The chain uses TRBV7-9 and TRBJ1-5; 9 bases line up with TRBD1. The CDR3 spans 15 residues. Germline V gives CDR1 SEHNR, CDR2 FQNEAQ (reference sequence). The J segment lost 3 bases and the V segment lost 5 bases, leaving 5 bases of the junction unmatched. CDR3: CASSAGQGYNQPQHF. The CDR3 coding sequence is TGTGCCAGCAGCGCCGGACAGGGGTACAATCAGCCCCAGCATTTT.

This clonotype has just a few counts. The genes are TRBV5-1 and TRBJ1-1, with 7 bases identical to TRBD1. The CDR3 runs 14 residues. The germline gives CDR1 SGHRS, CDR2 YFSETQ. The V and J ends lost 5 bases and 2 bases, in that order; junction bases with no gene match: 6. The CDR3 loop reads CASRQGIINTEAFF. CDR3 nucleotide sequence: TGCGCCAGCAGACAGGGGATAATCAACACTGAAGCTTTCTTT.

V is TRBV6-5 and J is TRBJ2-7, with TRBD2 identical over 9 bases. Germline CDR1 reads MNHEY; CDR2 reads SVGAGI. The ends lost 5 bases at V and 5 bases at J; junction bases unmatched: 4. The CDR3 is 13 amino acids. The CDR3 DNA sequence: TGTGCCAGCAGTCTAGCGGGGTACGACGAGCAGTACTTC. It translates to CASSLAGYDEQYF.

The chain employs TRBV28 and TRBJ2-7; 8 bases line up with TRBD2. The CDR3 covers 14 residues. The germline gives CDR1 MDHEN, CDR2 SYDVKM. Unmatched junction bases numbered 7, after V lost 6 bases and J lost 3 bases. The CDR3 sequence: CASSAGGGDYEQYF. DNA for the CDR3: TGTGCCAGCAGCGCGGGGGGAGGGGACTACGAGCAGTACTTC.

This clonotype has only a few counts. The rearrangement uses TRBV24-1 and TRBJ1-2; no clear D. Trimming shortened V by 11 bases and J by 7 bases, and 10 bases separated the two germline ends. Per the germline V gene, CDR1 is KGHDR and CDR2 is SFDVKD. The CDR3 has 10 amino acids. CDR3 in amino acids: CAKKTRGYTF. CDR3 nucleotides: TGTGCCAAAAAGACGCGTGGCTACACCTTC.

The chain couples TRBV3-1 to TRBJ2-7, with D possibly being TRBD2 (6 bases). There are 14 residues in the CDR3. Looked up from germline, CDR1 is LGHDT and CDR2 is YNNKEL (reference sequence). Trimming left V 4 bases short and J 7 bases short, with 17 bases between. In DNA, the CDR3 is TGTGCCAGCAGCCTAAACCCCGGGGGTCGTGAGCAGTACTTC. Protein product: CASSLNPGGREQYF.

The sample holds a few counts of this clonotype. The junction differs from germline at one of its ends, possibly a read error. The CDR3 coding sequence is TGTGCCACCCGTGAAGGGGACAGTTCGAGCTCCTACAATGAGCAGTTCTTC. Protein: CATREGDSSSSYNEQFF. The genes are TRBV24-1 and TRBJ2-1, with TRBD1 matching 7 bases. The CDR3 loop spans 17 amino acids. CDR1 and CDR2 from the germline V gene are KGHDR and SFDVKD.

This clonotype was seen at least ten times. V usage is TRBV20-1 and J usage is TRBJ2-3, with 9 bases identical to TRBD2. CDR1 and CDR2 from the germline V gene are DFQATT and SNEGSKA (reference sequence). V lost 5 bases to trimming and J lost 5 bases; unmatched junction nucleotides: 14. CDR3 length equals 16 residues. Here the CDR3 reads CSAPPGQRGAVDTQYF. The CDR3 region has the DNA TGCAGTGCTCCTCCCGGGCAGCGGGGGGCCGTAGATACGCAGTATTTT.

V and J are TRBV20-1 and TRBJ2-2; D gene uncertain. The V gene's germline CDR1 is DFQATT and CDR2 SNEGSKA (reference sequence). V lost 5 bases and J lost 1, with 5 bases in between. The CDR3 spans 12 residues. CDR3 sequence: CSAAGNTGELFF. The CDR3 DNA reads as TGCAGTGCTGCAGGGAACACCGGGGAGCTGTTTTTT.

This clonotype was counted a few times. The chain employs TRBV6-5 and TRBJ2-5, with 9 bases aligning to TRBD1. This CDR3 comprises 16 residues. Trimming took 2 bases from V and 4 from J; bases not matched to a gene: 8. Per germline, CDR1 MNHEY and CDR2 SVGAGI. The CDR3 nucleotides read TGTGCCAGCAGTTACGGCGGCGGGACAGGGACAGAGACCCAGTACTTC. Translation gives CASSYGGGTGTETQYF.

This clonotype turned up a few times. The chain recombines TRBV18 with TRBJ2-3; tentative D call: TRBD1 (6 bases). The germline V gene has CDR1 KGHSH and CDR2 LQKENI. The CDR3 has 13 residues. V gave up 4 bases and J gave up 3 bases, with 8 bases separating them. Here the CDR3 reads CASSRGQTDTQYF. Here the CDR3 DNA reads TGTGCCAGCTCACGAGGACAGACAGATACGCAGTATTTT. The full variable domain, with the rest looked up from reference TRBV18 and TRBJ2-3, is NAGVMQNPRHLVRRRGQEARLRCSPMKGHSHVYWYRQLPEEGLKFMVYLQKENIIDESGMPKERFSAEFPKEGPSILRIQQVVRGDSAAYFCASSRGQTDTQYFGPGTRLTVL.

There are a few counts of this clonotype. The chain carries TRBV6-6 and TRBJ2-7; 9 bases align to TRBD2. The CDR3 sequence is 15 residues long. V dropped 6 bases and J dropped 3; count of bases not matched to a gene: 9. Germline loops: CDR1 MNHNY, CDR2 SVGAGI (reference sequence). CDR3: CASRPPSGVYYEQYF. The DNA of the CDR3 is TGTGCCAGCAGACCCCCTAGCGGGGTTTACTACGAGCAGTACTTC.

The chain combines TRBV4-1 with TRBJ2-3, with D perhaps matching TRBD1 or TRBD2 (5 bases each). The CDR3 covers 16 residues. Per the germline V gene, CDR1 is MGHRA and CDR2 is YSYEKL. V was trimmed by 1 base and J by 0 bases, leaving 11 bases between them. The CDR3 spells CASSQVRGSSTDTQYF. The CDR3 DNA sequence: TGCGCCAGCAGCCAAGTGAGGGGCTCGAGCACAGATACGCAGTATTTT.

This clonotype was picked up a small number of times. This chain connects TRBV7-9 to TRBJ1-2, with 12 positions matching TRBD1. This CDR3 is 16 amino acids long. V lost 6 bases, J lost 7 bases, and 12 bases stayed unmatched. Germline V CDR1 and CDR2: SEHNR, FQNEAQ (reference sequence). DNA of the CDR3: TGTGCCAGCAGTCAACCGGGACAGGGGGCAGGAGGTGGCTACACCTTC. It specifies CASSQPGQGAGGGYTF. The entire variable domain, with the rest obtained from reference TRBV7-9 and TRBJ1-2, is as follows: DTGVSQNPRHKITKRGQNVTFRCDPISEHNRLYWYRQTLGQGPEFLTYFQNEAQLEKSRLLSDRFSAERPKGSFSTLEIQRTEQGDSAMYLCASSQPGQGAGGGYTFGSGTRLTVV.

The chain joins TRBV2 to TRBJ2-2, with D possibly matching TRBD1 (6 bases). V was trimmed by 5 bases and J by 3 bases, leaving 10 bases between them. CDR1 is SNHLY, CDR2 FYNNEI, per germline. This CDR3 has 14 residues. The CDR3 coding sequence is TGTGCCAGCAGTCTACAGGGATACACCGGGGAGCTGTTTTTT. Translated, it gives CASSLQGYTGELFF.

This clonotype has only a few counts. J is TRBJ2-5 and V is TRBV5-5; D is ambiguous. CDR3 length equals 17 residues. Germline V CDR1 and CDR2: SGHKS, YYEKEE (reference sequence). Trimming shortened V by 1 base and J by 2 bases, and 18 bases separated the two germline ends. The CDR3 coding sequence is TGTGCCAGCAGCTTGTCGAGAGGCTTTCGGTCACAAGAGACCCAGTACTTC. Its translation is CASSLSRGFRSQETQYF.

The chain uses TRBV4-1 and TRBJ1-1; unclear D gene. Germline V gene data show CDR1 as MGHRA and CDR2 as YSYEKL. V was pared by 3 bases and J by 1 base, with 12 bases between. The CDR3 has 15 residues. DNA of the CDR3: TGCGCCAGCAGCCACCTTACCCGGGGGAACACTGAAGCTTTCTTT. This gives the protein CASSHLTRGNTEAFF.